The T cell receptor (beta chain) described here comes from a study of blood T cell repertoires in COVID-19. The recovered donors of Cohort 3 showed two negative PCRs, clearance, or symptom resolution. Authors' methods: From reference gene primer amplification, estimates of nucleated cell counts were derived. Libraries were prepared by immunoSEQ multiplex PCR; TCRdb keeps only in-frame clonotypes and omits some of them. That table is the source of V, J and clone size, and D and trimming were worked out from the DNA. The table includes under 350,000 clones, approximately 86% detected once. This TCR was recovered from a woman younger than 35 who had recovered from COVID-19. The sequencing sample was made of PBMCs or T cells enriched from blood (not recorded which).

The CDR3 bases are TGTGCCAGCAGCTTAGTTGGGACAGCCGTGAACACTGAAGCTTTCTTT. Residues: CASSLVGTAVNTEAFF. The V call is TRBV7-2, the J call TRBJ1-1; TRBD1 matches at 7 bases. Looked up from germline, CDR1 is SGHTA and CDR2 is FQGNSA. The CDR3 has 16 residues. V dropped 1 base and J dropped 0; count of bases not matched to a gene: 5.